A selection of T cell receptor beta chains follows, all from one sample in a study of CDR3 diversity in severe acne. MiXCR, applied by TCRdb to the PCR reads, yields one record per CDR3 protein. The profile shows around 85,000 distinct CDR3 sequences, roughly 49% of them singletons. Material for sequencing was blood. These receptors were collected from a male donor with severe acne vulgaris. Each CDR3 is given with its conserved first and last residue. Fields, in order: D gene, J gene, V gene, CDR3 length, clone size, CDR3 protein, CDR3 DNA. The D gene is left open where the match is weak. The size field is filled for only some rows; it gives once, few, many or a size class.

NA	TRBJ2-2	TRBV25-1	13	NA	CASRTGITGELFF	TGTGCCAGCAGAACAGGGATCACCGGGGAGCTGTTTTTT
TRBD1	TRBJ1-5	TRBV24-1	18	NA	CATSDLERDRGRHQPQHF	TGTGCCACCAGTGATTTGGAGCGGGACAGGGGTAGACATCAGCCCCAGCATTTT
TRBD1	TRBJ2-2	TRBV24-1	15	many	CATSDPRTGVGELFF	TGTGCCACCAGTGATCCACGGACAGGGGTCGGGGAGCTGTTTTTT
NA	TRBJ2-2	TRBV6-4	16	NA	CASSEAGADNTGELFF	TGTGCCAGCAGTGAAGCTGGGGCGGATAACACCGGGGAGCTGTTTTTT
TRBD1	TRBJ2-4	TRBV6-2/TRBV6-3	14	NA	CASEQGADIDIQYF	TGTGCCAGCGAACAGGGGGCTGATATAGACATTCAGTACTTC
NA	TRBJ2-3	TRBV30	13	NA	CAWSLGASDTQYF	TGTGCCTGGAGTCTGGGGGCCTCAGATACGCAGTATTTT
TRBD2	TRBJ2-4	TRBV28	19	many	CASSPWASGRGGAKNIQYF	TGTGCCAGCAGTCCTTGGGCTAGCGGGAGGGGGGGAGCCAAAAACATTCAGTACTTC
NA	TRBJ1-4	TRBV3-1	15	NA	CASSQDLGDIEKLFF	TGTGCCAGCAGCCAAGATTTGGGGGATATTGAAAAACTGTTTTTT
NA	TRBJ1-1	TRBV24-1	13	many	CATSTGENTEAFF	TGTGCCACCAGCACGGGAGAGAACACTGAAGCTTTCTTT
NA	TRBJ1-5	TRBV25-1	12	NA	CASSEWGQPQHF	TGTGCCAGCAGCGAGTGGGGTCAGCCCCAGCATTTT
NA	TRBJ1-5	TRBV19	17	NA	CASKWGSDTDSNQPQHF	TGTGCCAGTAAGTGGGGGTCGGATACAGATAGCAATCAGCCCCAGCATTTT
TRBD2	TRBJ2-7	TRBV11-1	14	NA	CATQLAGGSYEQYF	TGTGCCACCCAACTAGCGGGAGGGTCCTACGAGCAGTACTTC
NA	TRBJ2-1	TRBV4-2	17	few	CASSQDRSRGSYNEQFF	TGTGCCAGCAGCCAAGATCGTAGCCGGGGCTCCTACAATGAGCAGTTCTTC
NA	TRBJ1-1	TRBV6-4	13	few	CASAQGENTEAFF	TGTGCCAGCGCCCAGGGAGAGAACACTGAAGCTTTCTTT
NA	TRBJ1-1	TRBV7-2	12	once	CASSFIYTEAFF	TGTGCCAGCAGCTTTATATACACTGAAGCTTTCTTT
NA	TRBJ1-1	TRBV30	11	NA	CAWKSGWVAFF	TGTGCCTGGAAGTCTGGGTGGGTAGCTTTCTTT
NA	TRBJ2-5	TRBV15	13	NA	CATSRETGGTQYF	TGTGCCACCAGCAGAGAGACCGGCGGGACCCAGTACTTC
TRBD2	TRBJ2-2	TRBV7-9	19	few	CASSFPDGGAGRNTGELFF	TGTGCCAGCAGCTTCCCGGACGGGGGAGCGGGACGTAACACCGGGGAGCTGTTTTTT